The 2 T cell receptor beta chains below all came from one sample that was sequenced in a study of control samples from healthy donors and cancer patients. Assay used: immunoSEQ multiplex PCR; TCRdb lists only in-frame clones, some missing. This table holds 69,000 or so clones, approximately 94% found once. Sequencing was carried out using blood. The receptors were gathered from a woman in her twenties or thirties in good health.

V is TRBV5-1 and J is TRBJ2-5; 9 nucleotides agree with TRBD1. Unmatched junction bases numbered 15, after V lost 4 bases and J lost 5 bases. CDR3 size: 17 residues. Germline values: CDR1 SGHRS, CDR2 YFSETQ. CDR3 in amino acids: CASSLQNATGGWETQYF. In DNA form, the CDR3 reads TGCGCCAGCAGCCTCCAGAATGCTACAGGGGGCTGGGAGACCCAGTACTTC.

The chain carries TRBV7-9 and TRBJ2-1; possibly TRBD1 for D (6 bases). Germline V gene data show CDR1 as SEHNR and CDR2 as FQNEAQ (reference sequence). Trimming pared 1 base from V and 8 bases from J, leaving 9 bases between. This CDR3 region has 13 residues. In nucleotides, the CDR3 is TGTGCCAGCAGCTTAGGGACAGTCGATGAGCAGTTCTTC. Amino acid sequence: CASSLGTVDEQFF.